This is a list of T cell receptor beta chains from one sample in a study of coeliac disease. The method was immunoSEQ multiplex PCR; TCRdb's version includes in-frame clones alone and lacks a portion of them. The sample includes fewer than 10,000 clones, under 70% of them seen just once. Specimen: lamina propria lymphocytes from the gut. The receptor set was obtained from an older woman with celiac disease. Each CDR3 is given with its conserved first and last residue. D genes are given only for firm matches. Part of the rows lack a size; the others show once, few, many or a class for expanded clones.

CDR3aa,CDR3nt,j_gene,abundance,d_gene,v_gene
CASSSSPGPDGYTF,TGTGCCAGCAGCTCCTCCCCAGGCCCCGATGGCTACACCTTC,TRBJ1-2,.,.,TRBV7-6
CASSPAQGPQHF,TGTGCCAGCTCACCCGCACAGGGGCCCCAGCATTTT,TRBJ1-5,.,.,TRBV18
CASSFGGAGNIQYF,TGTGCCAGCAGTTTCGGAGGGGCGGGAAACATTCAGTACTTC,TRBJ2-4,.,.,TRBV27
CASSLEGGSEYEQYF,TGTGCCAGCAGCCTCGAGGGGGGGTCGGAATACGAGCAGTACTTC,TRBJ2-7,.,.,TRBV9
CASSSDRLGQPQHF,TGTGCCAGCAGTTCTGACAGACTGGGGCAGCCCCAGCATTTT,TRBJ1-5,.,.,TRBV27
CASRYRGQGYGYTF,TGTGCCAGCAGGTACAGGGGCCAAGGCTATGGCTACACCTTC,TRBJ1-2,.,TRBD1,TRBV7-2
CSVGTGTGDQPQHF,TGCAGCGTCGGTACCGGGACAGGGGATCAGCCCCAGCATTTT,TRBJ1-5,.,TRBD1,TRBV29-1
CASSEGTGGTDTQYF,TGCGCCAGCAGCGAGGGGACAGGGGGCACAGATACGCAGTATTTT,TRBJ2-3,.,TRBD1,TRBV5-1
CASSPGGASTEAFF,TGTGCCAGCTCCCCGGGTGGGGCGAGTACTGAAGCTTTCTTT,TRBJ1-1,.,.,TRBV18
CSVAGSFSTGELFF,TGCAGCGTTGCGGGAAGCTTTTCCACCGGGGAGCTGTTTTTT,TRBJ2-2,once,.,TRBV29-1
CASSSTTVQNTGELFF,TGTGCCAGCAGCTCGACAACGGTCCAAAACACCGGGGAGCTGTTTTTT,TRBJ2-2,.,.,TRBV5-5
CASSFTLGQVGFF,TGTGCCAGCAGTTTTACTCTTGGACAGGTAGGGTTCTTT,TRBJ1-1,.,TRBD1,TRBV28
CAIRQPSKNTEAFF,TGTGCCATCCGTCAACCAAGCAAGAACACTGAAGCTTTCTTT,TRBJ1-1,.,.,TRBV10-3
CASSWGGSQETQYF,TGCGCCAGCAGCTGGGGGGGGTCCCAAGAGACCCAGTACTTC,TRBJ2-5,.,TRBD2,TRBV5-1
CASSFGSGWPQHF,TGTGCCAGCAGTTTTGGATCCGGGTGGCCCCAGCATTTT,TRBJ1-5,few,.,TRBV28
CASSLGSRGEAFF,TGTGCCAGCAGTTTAGGGTCAAGGGGGGAAGCTTTCTTT,TRBJ1-1,.,.,TRBV28
CAIGGADTQYF,TGTGCCATTGGGGGGGCAGATACGCAGTATTTT,TRBJ2-3,.,TRBD2,TRBV10-3
CASSQEFPGQNTEAFF,TGCGCCAGCAGCCAAGAATTCCCCGGTCAGAACACTGAAGCTTTCTTT,TRBJ1-1,few,.,TRBV4-1
CASRGQGKEKLFF,TGCGCCAGCAGAGGACAGGGCAAAGAAAAACTGTTTTTT,TRBJ1-4,.,TRBD1,TRBV5-1
CASSPPQGEGTDTQYF,TGTGCCAGCTCACCCCCACAGGGGGAGGGCACAGATACGCAGTATTTT,TRBJ2-3,few,TRBD1,TRBV18
CASSREWTASFEAFF,TGTGCCAGCAGCAGAGAGTGGACAGCCAGCTTTGAAGCTTTCTTT,TRBJ1-1,.,.,TRBV6-5
CAWSVISGQGSPLHF,TGTGCCTGGAGTGTAATAAGTGGGCAGGGATCACCCCTCCACTTT,TRBJ1-6,.,.,TRBV30
CASSGSGNTGELFF,TGCGCCAGCAGTGGGTCAGGGAACACCGGGGAGCTGTTTTTT,TRBJ2-2,.,.,TRBV5-1
CASSLGQLAGGQNEQFF,TGTGCCAGCAGCTTAGGCCAACTAGCGGGGGGGCAGAATGAGCAGTTCTTC,TRBJ2-1,few,TRBD2,TRBV7-8
CAISDRTGGKGALFF,TGTGCCATCAGTGACCGGACAGGGGGCAAGGGCGCGCTGTTTTTT,TRBJ2-2,once,TRBD1,TRBV10-3
CATSGHSTDTQYF,TGTGCCACCAGCGGGCACAGCACAGATACGCAGTATTTT,TRBJ2-3,.,.,TRBV15
CASSLGTDTYEQYF,TGCGCCAGCAGCTTGGGGACAGATACCTACGAGCAGTACTTC,TRBJ2-7,.,.,TRBV5-1
CASTSGTGPQPQHF,TGTGCCAGTACATCCGGGACAGGGCCTCAGCCCCAGCATTTT,TRBJ1-5,.,TRBD1,TRBV2
CASSLDGGGSYEQYF,TGTGCCAGCAGCTTAGATGGCGGGGGCTCCTACGAGCAGTACTTC,TRBJ2-7,.,TRBD2,TRBV7-2
CATRGGGTDTQYF,TGTGCCACCAGGGGTGGAGGGACGGATACGCAGTATTTT,TRBJ2-3,.,.,TRBV6-1
CSVGQGAKLFF,TGCAGCGTCGGACAGGGGGCAAAACTGTTTTTT,TRBJ1-4,medium-sized,TRBD1,TRBV29-1
CASHRGRNTEAFF,TGTGCCAGTCATAGGGGCCGGAACACTGAAGCTTTCTTT,TRBJ1-1,.,.,TRBV19
CASSGTGSPLHF,TGTGCCAGCTCTGGAACGGGTTCACCCCTCCACTTT,TRBJ1-6,.,.,TRBV7-9
CASFSGSPLNEQFF,TGCGCCAGCTTCAGCGGGAGCCCCCTCAATGAGCAGTTCTTC,TRBJ2-1,.,TRBD2,TRBV5-1
CASSAGTGPLGYTF,TGCGCCAGCAGCGCGGGGACAGGACCATTGGGCTACACCTTC,TRBJ1-2,.,TRBD1,TRBV5-1
CASSSAAALLTDTQYF,TGTGCCAGCAGCTCCGCCGCAGCGCTGCTCACAGATACGCAGTATTTT,TRBJ2-3,.,.,TRBV7-6
CASSTRDGLQETQYF,TGTGCCAGCAGTACCAGGGACGGACTACAAGAGACCCAGTACTTC,TRBJ2-5,.,.,TRBV5-6
CAISPPQQETQYF,TGTGCCATCAGCCCCCCACAGCAAGAGACCCAGTACTTC,TRBJ2-5,.,.,TRBV10-3
CASSEGDRAFYNSPLHF,TGTGCCAGCAGTGAAGGGGACAGGGCGTTCTATAATTCACCCCTCCACTTT,TRBJ1-6,.,TRBD1,TRBV2
CAWRKTGGRYEQYF,TGTGCCTGGAGGAAGACAGGGGGAAGGTACGAGCAGTACTTC,TRBJ2-7,.,TRBD1,TRBV30
CASSFRGNYGYTF,TGTGCCAGCAGTTTCAGGGGAAACTATGGCTACACCTTC,TRBJ1-2,.,.,TRBV27
CASSQDTGLGGGGYGYTF,TGCGCCAGCAGCCAAGATACGGGGCTGGGGGGAGGCGGCTATGGCTACACCTTC,TRBJ1-2,.,.,TRBV4-1
CASSPRRAANTDTQYF,TGCGCCAGCAGCCCCCGGCGGGCAGCCAACACAGATACGCAGTATTTT,TRBJ2-3,.,.,TRBV4-3
CASIRAGGSDEQYF,TGTGCCAGCATCAGGGCAGGGGGCAGTGACGAGCAGTACTTC,TRBJ2-7,.,TRBD1,TRBV6-5
CATDRTTYGYTF,TGTGCCACAGACAGAACTACCTATGGCTACACCTTC,TRBJ1-2,.,.,TRBV28
CATQRGDGNEQFF,TGTGCCACCCAGCGGGGGGACGGCAATGAGCAGTTCTTC,TRBJ2-1,.,TRBD2,TRBV28
CATNRGWDSSPPDTQYF,TGTGCCACCAACAGAGGATGGGACTCTAGCCCCCCAGATACGCAGTATTTT,TRBJ2-3,.,.,TRBV15
CASSLVQGSTGELFF,TGTGCCAGCAGCTTAGTACAGGGGAGCACCGGGGAGCTGTTTTTT,TRBJ2-2,.,TRBD1,TRBV7-6
CASSLFSGRPQHF,TGTGCCAGCAGTTTATTCTCAGGGCGGCCCCAGCATTTT,TRBJ1-5,.,.,TRBV28
CASSLGGGDYGYTF,TGCGCCAGCAGCTTGGGAGGGGGCGACTATGGCTACACCTTC,TRBJ1-2,.,TRBD1,TRBV5-1
CASSFASGNYEQYF,TGTGCCAGCAGCTTTGCTAGCGGGAACTACGAGCAGTACTTC,TRBJ2-7,.,TRBD2,TRBV11-2
CASSPTSEEQFF,TGTGCCAGCAGCCCCACTAGCGAGGAGCAGTTCTTC,TRBJ2-1,few,TRBD2,TRBV25-1
CASSQGGVTDTQYF,TGTGCCAGCAGCCAAGGGGGGGTCACAGATACGCAGTATTTT,TRBJ2-3,.,.,TRBV4-2
CASSQEGAPGQHGYTF,TGCGCCAGCAGCCAAGAGGGGGCCCCGGGACAACATGGCTACACCTTC,TRBJ1-2,.,.,TRBV4-3
CASSTSSYEQYF,TGTGCCAGTAGTACCAGCTCCTACGAGCAGTACTTC,TRBJ2-7,.,.,TRBV19
CASSRGQANTGELFF,TGTGCCAGCTCCCGGGGACAGGCTAACACCGGGGAGCTGTTTTTT,TRBJ2-2,.,TRBD1,TRBV18
CASSELAGGRYTQYF,TGTGCCAGCAGTGAACTAGCGGGAGGGAGATATACGCAGTATTTT,TRBJ2-3,.,TRBD2,TRBV6-1
CASNDGGGAPYNEQFF,TGTGCCAGCAACGATGGGGGGGGCGCACCCTACAATGAGCAGTTCTTC,TRBJ2-1,.,.,TRBV27
CASSWGTGVGDTQYF,TGCGCCAGCAGCTGGGGGACAGGGGTCGGAGATACGCAGTATTTT,TRBJ2-3,.,TRBD1,TRBV5-1